Following are 21 T cell receptor beta chains from one sample sequenced in a study of cytomegalovirus exposure and HLA in healthy donors. Sequenced by immunoSEQ multiplex PCR; TCRdb stores in-frame clones only, minus some. The sample includes roughly 100,000 clones, about 86% seen only once; the top ten take approximately 4%. The sequencing input was PBMCs. The receptor set was obtained from a woman under 30 in good health and CMV-seropositive.

The gene calls are TRBV6-5 and TRBJ1-3; D gene ambiguous. V gave up 2 bases and J gave up 2 bases, with 10 bases separating them. CDR1 is MNHEY, CDR2 SVGAGI, per germline. CDR3 length: 15 amino acids. CDR3 nucleotide sequence: TGTGCCAGCAGTTACGAGCCCCTTGCTGGAAACACCATATATTTT. This sequence encodes CASSYEPLAGNTIYF.

The CDR3 protein is CASGTSHETQYF. The CDR3 DNA reads as TGTGCCAGTGGTACTAGTCATGAGACCCAGTACTTC. The gene calls are TRBV5-7 and TRBJ2-5; D perhaps matches TRBD2 (5 bases). TRBV5-7 is given ORF status, its function remaining uncertain. This CDR3 spans 12 amino acids. V was cut by 8 bases and J by 5 bases, with 13 bases left in between.

The V gene is TRBV19, the J gene TRBJ1-6; 7 bases agree with TRBD1. J gave up 10 bases and V 3 bases, and 12 bases lay outside the gene matches. The CDR3 is 16 residues long. CDR1 is LNHDA and CDR2 is SQIVND in the germline V gene (reference sequence). The CDR3 sequence: CASSIPALGQSSPLHF. The CDR3 region has the DNA TGTGCCAGTAGTATTCCGGCCCTGGGACAGTCATCACCCCTCCACTTT. Complete variable domain (other parts from reference TRBV19 and TRBJ1-6): DGGITQSPKYLFRKEGQNVTLSCEQNLNHDAMYWYRQDPGQGLRLIYYSQIVNDFQKGDIAEGYSVSREKKESFPLTVTSAQKNPTAFYLCASSIPALGQSSPLHFGNGTRLTVT.

The chain links TRBV9 to TRBJ2-1, with D maybe TRBD2 (6 bases). The CDR3 totals 13 residues. V shed 0 bases and J shed 12 bases, with 13 bases lying between them. Germline CDR1 is SGDLS and CDR2 is YYNGEE. In nucleotides, the CDR3 is TGTGCCAGCAGCGTAGACCCTAGCGCGCTGCAGTTCTTC. This sequence encodes CASSVDPSALQFF.

V is TRBV7-3 and J is TRBJ2-5; TRBD2 aligns across 14 bases. The CDR3 loop spans 17 amino acids. From germline, CDR1 is SGHTA and CDR2 FQGTGA. The junction had 6 bases not matched to a gene; V was cut back by 3 bases and J by 3 bases. The CDR3: CASSFRGLAGGKETQYF. The CDR3 DNA is TGTGCCAGCAGCTTCCGCGGACTAGCGGGGGGAAAAGAGACCCAGTACTTC.

Written as DNA, the CDR3 is TGTGCCAGCAGTGAAAGGGAGACCTCCTACGAGCAGTACTTC. It is translated as CASSERETSYEQYF. V is TRBV2 and J is TRBJ2-7, with D possibly TRBD2 on 5 matching bases. There are 14 residues in the CDR3. The germline gives CDR1 SNHLY, CDR2 FYNNEI. The V end was cut by 2 bases, the J end by 0 bases, with 8 bases between.

The chain couples TRBV13 to TRBJ2-3; the D gene is possibly TRBD1 (6 bases). Germline lookup yields CDR1 PRHDT and CDR2 FYEKMQ (reference sequence). V was clipped by 8 bases and J by 7 bases, with 16 bases between them. The CDR3 runs to 13 residues. The CDR3 is CASSGHEGNTQYF. CDR3 nucleotide sequence: TGTGCCAGCTCGGGACACGAAGGAAATACGCAGTATTTT.

V gene TRBV4-1 combines with J gene TRBJ1-4; D is possibly TRBD1 (6 bases). The CDR3 totals 16 residues. V lost 5 bases, J lost 3 bases, and 16 bases lay in between. Germline V gene sequence: CDR1 MGHRA, CDR2 YSYEKL. This chain's CDR3 is CASSAQGTAANEKLFF. In nucleotides, the CDR3 is TGCGCCAGCAGCGCCCAGGGGACGGCAGCTAATGAAAAACTGTTTTTT.

The genes are TRBV10-3 and TRBJ2-1; 7 nucleotides agree with TRBD2. The germline CDR1 and CDR2 sequences are ENHRY and SYGVKD. V dropped 3 bases and J dropped 7; count of bases not matched to a gene: 6. The CDR3 is made up of 14 amino acids. CDR3 region: CAISEDASGNEQFF. The CDR3 DNA is TGTGCCATCAGTGAAGATGCTAGCGGAAATGAGCAGTTCTTC.

This clone was recorded a few times. The rearrangement joins TRBV4-2 to TRBJ1-6, with D unresolved. Germline V gene data show CDR1 as LGHNA and CDR2 as YNFKEQ. The CDR3 totals 16 residues. Trimming shortened V by 2 bases and J by 5 bases, and 13 bases separated the two germline ends. The CDR3 sequence: CASSQRGQENNSPLHF. CDR3 nucleotides: TGTGCCAGCAGCCAACGTGGGCAGGAAAATAATTCACCCCTCCACTTT.

The V and J genes are TRBV5-1 and TRBJ1-5, with a weak D call TRBD1 (5 bases). CDR1 and CDR2 from the germline V gene are SGHRS and YFSETQ. The CDR3 runs 15 residues. Trimming shortened V by 1 base and J by 0 bases, and 8 bases separated the two germline ends. The CDR3 DNA sequence: TGCGCCAGCAGCTTGATGGGGCATAGCAATCAGCCCCAGCATTTT. Amino acid sequence: CASSLMGHSNQPQHF.

The chain combines TRBV30 with TRBJ1-2, with 9 bases lining up with TRBD1. This CDR3 has 12 residues. From germline, CDR1 is GTSNPN and CDR2 SVGIG (reference sequence). The trim removed 3 bases at V and 13 bases at J, leaving 9 bases unmatched. In nucleotides, the CDR3 is TGTGCCTGGAGCCCCGGACAGGGGTTTGTCACCTTC. Its translation is CAWSPGQGFVTF.

The V gene is TRBV6-6, the J gene TRBJ1-1; the D is unclear. Germline V gene sequence: CDR1 MNHNY, CDR2 SVGAGI (reference sequence). CDR3 length: 15 residues. Trimming took 0 bases from V and 4 from J, leaving 12 bases between them. The CDR3 nucleotides read TGTGCCAGCAGTTACTCAGGTCTCAGCGGCACTGAAGCTTTCTTT. Translating it yields CASSYSGLSGTEAFF.

The rearrangement joins TRBV11-3 to TRBJ2-5; tentative D call: TRBD1 (6 bases). Germline V gene lookup returns CDR1 SGHNT and CDR2 YENEEA. The CDR3 runs 15 residues. Trimming took 5 bases from V and 2 from J, leaving 15 bases between them. In DNA, the CDR3 is TGTGCCAGCAGCCCCCAGGTGGGGGCTCAAGAGACCCAGTACTTC. Its protein product is CASSPQVGAQETQYF.

The V call is TRBV9, the J call TRBJ2-2; D is perhaps TRBD2 (6 bases). The CDR3 is 15 amino acids. Germline CDR1 reads SGDLS; CDR2 reads YYNGEE. Trimming took 5 bases from V and 3 from J, leaving 14 bases between them. The CDR3 here is CASRLSREDTGELFF. CDR3 nucleotide sequence: TGTGCCAGCAGGCTTTCAAGGGAGGACACCGGGGAGCTGTTTTTT. The whole variable domain, remainder taken from reference TRBV9 and TRBJ2-2, is DSGVTQTPKHLITATGQRVTLRCSPRSGDLSVYWYQQSLDQGLQFLIQYYNGEERAKGNILERFSAQQFPDLHSELNLSSLELGDSALYFCASRLSREDTGELFFGEGSRLTVL.

The V gene is TRBV27, the J gene TRBJ2-7, with TRBD2 as a possible D gene (6 bases). Germline CDR1 MNHEY, CDR2 SMNVEV (reference sequence). V was shortened by 6 bases and J by 3 bases, with 21 bases between the two germline ends. This CDR3 has 16 amino acids. Here the CDR3 reads CASRPPGGAPNYEQYF. CDR3 nucleotides: TGTGCCAGCAGGCCTCCGGGCGGGGCGCCCAACTACGAGCAGTACTTC.

This clone occurred a few times. The rearrangement joins TRBV2 to TRBJ2-7; possible D gene TRBD2, 5 bases. V was clipped by 3 bases and J by 3 bases, with 12 bases between them. The CDR3 is made up of 14 amino acids. CDR1 and CDR2 (germline): SNHLY, FYNNEI. CDR3 in DNA: TGTGCCAGCAGTGACCCGACTGGACTCTACGAGCAGTACTTC. Protein product: CASSDPTGLYEQYF.

The rearrangement links TRBV5-6 to TRBJ2-3; 7 bases align to TRBD2. V was pared by 1 base and J by 6 bases, with 8 bases of the junction left unmatched. This CDR3 region has 15 residues. Germline V lookup: CDR1 SGHDT, CDR2 YYEEEE. The CDR3 sequence is CASSLRAGVGDTQYF. The CDR3 coding sequence is TGTGCCAGCAGCTTGCGGGCGGGAGTGGGTGATACGCAGTATTTT.

The chain uses TRBV5-4 and TRBJ2-3; D is possibly TRBD1 (5 bases). The CDR3 spans 13 residues. Per the germline V gene, CDR1 is SGHNT and CDR2 is YYREEE (reference sequence). V shed 4 bases and J shed 2 bases, with 8 bases lying between them. CDR3 residues: CASSQGTTDTQYF. As DNA, the CDR3 is TGTGCCAGCAGCCAGGGCACCACAGATACGCAGTATTTT.

The chain carries TRBV2 and TRBJ1-1, with D possibly matching TRBD1 (6 bases). V lost 4 bases and J 5 bases, leaving 11 bases between the germline ends. The germline V gene encodes CDR1 SNHLY and CDR2 FYNNEI. The CDR3 runs to 13 residues. The CDR3 DNA is TGTGCCAGCAGTGTGGGGGCGCTGACTGAAGCTTTCTTT. Residues: CASSVGALTEAFF.

The chain combines TRBV10-3 with TRBJ1-3; D not resolved. In germline, CDR1 is ENHRY, CDR2 SYGVKD. V lost 0 bases to trimming and J lost 6 bases, with 18 bases between them. The CDR3 extends over 17 amino acids. DNA for the CDR3: TGTGCCATCAGTGAGTCGCTCTTACGGGGTATCGAAAACACCATATATTTT. Encoded protein: CAISESLLRGIENTIYF.